One T cell receptor beta chain is described in this entry. The data were obtained in a study of T cell responses to AZD1222 COVID-19 vaccine. TCRdb's copy holds only in-frame clones and misses some; the assay was immunoSEQ multiplex PCR. The table records approximately 52,000 clones, over 80% of them present only once. The sample here was peripheral blood, taken 28 days after the second AZD1222 dose. The sequence was obtained from an adult who received the AZD1222 COVID-19 vaccine.

CDR3 DNA: TGTGCCAGCAGCTTCGGCAGGGATCACGAGCAGTACTTC. Residues: CASSFGRDHEQYF. J is TRBJ2-7 and V is TRBV7-9, with D perhaps TRBD1 (5 bases). Germline CDR1 is SEHNR and CDR2 is FQNEAQ (reference sequence). Trimming took 3 bases from V and 5 from J, leaving 11 bases between them. CDR3 length: 13 residues.